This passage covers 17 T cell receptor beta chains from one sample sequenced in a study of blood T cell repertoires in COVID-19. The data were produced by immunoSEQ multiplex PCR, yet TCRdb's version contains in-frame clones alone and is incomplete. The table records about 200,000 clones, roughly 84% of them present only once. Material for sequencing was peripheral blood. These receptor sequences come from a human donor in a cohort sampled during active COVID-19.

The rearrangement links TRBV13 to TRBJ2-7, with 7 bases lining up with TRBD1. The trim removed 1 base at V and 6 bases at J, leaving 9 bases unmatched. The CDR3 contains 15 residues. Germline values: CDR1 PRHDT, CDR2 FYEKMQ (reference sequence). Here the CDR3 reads CASSLDGQGVSEQYF. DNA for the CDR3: TGTGCCAGCAGCTTAGACGGGCAGGGGGTTTCCGAGCAGTACTTC.

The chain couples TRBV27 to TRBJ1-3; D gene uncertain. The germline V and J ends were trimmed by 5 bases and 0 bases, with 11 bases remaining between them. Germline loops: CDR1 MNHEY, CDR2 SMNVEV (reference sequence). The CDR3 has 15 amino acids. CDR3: CASSVTGFSGNTIYF. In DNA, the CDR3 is TGTGCCAGCAGTGTGACTGGGTTCTCTGGAAACACCATATATTTT.

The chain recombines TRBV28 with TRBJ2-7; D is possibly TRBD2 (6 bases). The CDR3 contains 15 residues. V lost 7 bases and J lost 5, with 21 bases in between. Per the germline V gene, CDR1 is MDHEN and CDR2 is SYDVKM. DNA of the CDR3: TGTGCCAGCACCCAATTGGGGGGACGCATCGACGAGCAGTACTTC. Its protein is CASTQLGGRIDEQYF. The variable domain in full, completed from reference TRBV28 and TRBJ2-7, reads DVKVTQSSRYLVKRTGEKVFLECVQDMDHENMFWYRQDPGLGLRLIYFSYDVKMKEKGDIPEGYSVSREKKERFSLILESASTNQTSMYLCASTQLGGRIDEQYFGPGTRLTVT.

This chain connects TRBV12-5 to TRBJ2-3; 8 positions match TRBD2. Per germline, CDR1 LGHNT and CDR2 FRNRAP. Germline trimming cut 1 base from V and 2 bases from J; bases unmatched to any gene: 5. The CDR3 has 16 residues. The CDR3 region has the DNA TGTGCTAGTGGTTTGGGACTAGCGCCCAACACAGATACGCAGTATTTT. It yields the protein CASGLGLAPNTDTQYF.

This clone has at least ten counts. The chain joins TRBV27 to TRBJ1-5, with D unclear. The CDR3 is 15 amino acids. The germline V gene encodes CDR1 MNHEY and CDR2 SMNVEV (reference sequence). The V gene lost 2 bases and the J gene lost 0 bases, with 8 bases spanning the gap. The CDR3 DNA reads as TGTGCCAGCAGTTTACGCCCCTATAGCAATCAGCCCCAGCATTTT. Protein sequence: CASSLRPYSNQPQHF.

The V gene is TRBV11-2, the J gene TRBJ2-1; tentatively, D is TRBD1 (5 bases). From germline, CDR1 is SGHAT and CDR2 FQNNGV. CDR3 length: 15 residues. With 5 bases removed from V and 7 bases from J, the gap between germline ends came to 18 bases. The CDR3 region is CASSPQVVIRNEQFF. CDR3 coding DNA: TGTGCCAGCAGCCCACAGGTTGTGATACGAAATGAGCAGTTCTTC.

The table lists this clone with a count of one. Here the CDR3 DNA reads TGTGCCAGCAGTTTATACGGGACAGTGAACACTGAAGCTTTCTTT. Its protein product is CASSLYGTVNTEAFF. This chain joins TRBV27 and TRBJ1-1, with 7 bases identical to TRBD1. CDR1 is MNHEY and CDR2 is SMNVEV in the germline V gene (reference sequence). The V and J ends lost 1 base and 0 bases, in that order; junction bases with no gene match: 2. This CDR3 spans 15 amino acids.

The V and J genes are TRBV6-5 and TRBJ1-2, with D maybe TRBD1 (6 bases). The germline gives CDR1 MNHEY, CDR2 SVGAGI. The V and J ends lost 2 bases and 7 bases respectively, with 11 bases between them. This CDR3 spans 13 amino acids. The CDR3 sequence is CASSYEGGGGYTF. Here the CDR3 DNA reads TGTGCCAGCAGTTACGAAGGGGGGGGTGGCTACACCTTC.

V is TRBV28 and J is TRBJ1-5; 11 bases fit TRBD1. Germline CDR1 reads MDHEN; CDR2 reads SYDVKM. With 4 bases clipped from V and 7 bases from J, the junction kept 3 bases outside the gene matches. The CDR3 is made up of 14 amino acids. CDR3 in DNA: TGTGCCAGCAGTTCGGGACAGGGGGGCCAGCCCCAGCATTTT. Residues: CASSSGQGGQPQHF. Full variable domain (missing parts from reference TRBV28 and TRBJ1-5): DVKVTQSSRYLVKRTGEKVFLECVQDMDHENMFWYRQDPGLGLRLIYFSYDVKMKEKGDIPEGYSVSREKKERFSLILESASTNQTSMYLCASSSGQGGQPQHFGDGTRLSIL.

CDR3 nucleotide sequence: TGCGCCAGCAGCCCAGGACAGACAACAACTAATGAAAAACTGTTTTTT. Protein sequence: CASSPGQTTTNEKLFF. The chain combines TRBV5-1 with TRBJ1-4; tentative D call: TRBD1 (6 bases). Per the germline V gene, CDR1 is SGHRS and CDR2 is YFSETQ. This CDR3 contains 16 residues. Trimming cost V 4 bases and J 0 bases, with 13 bases left between them.

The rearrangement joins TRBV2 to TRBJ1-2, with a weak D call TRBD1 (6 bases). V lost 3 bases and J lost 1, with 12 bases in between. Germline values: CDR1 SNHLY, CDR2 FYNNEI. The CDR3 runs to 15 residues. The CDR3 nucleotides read TGTGCCAGCAGTGATTGGACAGCAAGTAACTATGGCTACACCTTC. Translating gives CASSDWTASNYGYTF.

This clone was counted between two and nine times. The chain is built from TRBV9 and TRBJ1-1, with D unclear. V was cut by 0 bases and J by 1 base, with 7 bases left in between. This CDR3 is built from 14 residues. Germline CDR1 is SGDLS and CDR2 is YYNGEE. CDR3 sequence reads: CASSVGGSNTEAFF. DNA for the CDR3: TGTGCCAGCAGCGTAGGAGGTTCGAACACTGAAGCTTTCTTT.

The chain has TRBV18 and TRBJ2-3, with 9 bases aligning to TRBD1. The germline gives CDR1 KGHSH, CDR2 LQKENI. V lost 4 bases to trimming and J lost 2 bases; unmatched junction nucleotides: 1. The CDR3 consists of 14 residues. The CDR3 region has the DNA TGTGCCAGCTCACGGGACAGGGTCACAGATACGCAGTATTTT. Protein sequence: CASSRDRVTDTQYF.

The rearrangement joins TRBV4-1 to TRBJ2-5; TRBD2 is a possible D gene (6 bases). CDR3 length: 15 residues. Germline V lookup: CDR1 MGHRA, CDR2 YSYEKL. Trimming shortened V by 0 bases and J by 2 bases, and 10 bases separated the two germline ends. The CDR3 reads CASSQEGGSQETQYF. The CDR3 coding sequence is TGCGCCAGCAGCCAAGAGGGGGGTTCTCAAGAGACCCAGTACTTC.

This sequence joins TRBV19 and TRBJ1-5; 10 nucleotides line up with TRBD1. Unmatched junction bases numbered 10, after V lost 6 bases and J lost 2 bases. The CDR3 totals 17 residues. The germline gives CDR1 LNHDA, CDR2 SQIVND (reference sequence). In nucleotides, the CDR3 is TGTGCCAGTAGGAAGAGTCCCGGGACAGGGGGCAATCAGCCCCAGCATTTT. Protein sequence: CASRKSPGTGGNQPQHF.

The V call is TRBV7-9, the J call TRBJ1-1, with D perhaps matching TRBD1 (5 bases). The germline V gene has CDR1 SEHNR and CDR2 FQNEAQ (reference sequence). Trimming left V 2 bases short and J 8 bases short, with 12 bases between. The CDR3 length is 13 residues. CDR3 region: CASSLPPGSEAFF. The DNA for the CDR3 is TGTGCCAGCAGCTTACCCCCAGGGTCAGAAGCTTTCTTT.

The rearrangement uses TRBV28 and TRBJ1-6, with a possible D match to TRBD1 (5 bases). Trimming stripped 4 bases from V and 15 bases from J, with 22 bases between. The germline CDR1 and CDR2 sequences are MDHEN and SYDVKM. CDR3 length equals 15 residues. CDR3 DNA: TGTGCCAGCAGTTCGCAAGCGGGGGACGCCCAGGTCCTCCACTTT. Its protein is CASSSQAGDAQVLHF. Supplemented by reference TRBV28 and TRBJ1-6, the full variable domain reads DVKVTQSSRYLVKRTGEKVFLECVQDMDHENMFWYRQDPGLGLRLIYFSYDVKMKEKGDIPEGYSVSREKKERFSLILESASTNQTSMYLCASSSQAGDAQVLHFGNGTRLTVT.